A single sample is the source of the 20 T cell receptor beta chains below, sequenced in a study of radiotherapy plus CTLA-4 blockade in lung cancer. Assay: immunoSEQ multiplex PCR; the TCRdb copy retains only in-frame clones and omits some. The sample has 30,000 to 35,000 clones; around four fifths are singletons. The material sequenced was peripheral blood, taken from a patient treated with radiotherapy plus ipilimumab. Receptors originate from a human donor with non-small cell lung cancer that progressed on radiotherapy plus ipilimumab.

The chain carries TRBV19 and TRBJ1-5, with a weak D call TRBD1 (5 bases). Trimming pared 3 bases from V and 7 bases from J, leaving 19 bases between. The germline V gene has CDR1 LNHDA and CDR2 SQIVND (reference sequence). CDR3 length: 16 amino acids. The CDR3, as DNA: TGTGCCAGTAGTATCACAGTGGCAGGGCCAAAGCAGCCCCAGCATTTT. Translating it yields CASSITVAGPKQPQHF.

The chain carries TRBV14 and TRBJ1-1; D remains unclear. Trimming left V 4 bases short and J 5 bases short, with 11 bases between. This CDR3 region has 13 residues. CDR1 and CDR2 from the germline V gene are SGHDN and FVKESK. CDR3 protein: CASSPPRGTEAFF. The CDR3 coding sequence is TGTGCCAGCAGCCCACCCCGAGGGACTGAAGCTTTCTTT.

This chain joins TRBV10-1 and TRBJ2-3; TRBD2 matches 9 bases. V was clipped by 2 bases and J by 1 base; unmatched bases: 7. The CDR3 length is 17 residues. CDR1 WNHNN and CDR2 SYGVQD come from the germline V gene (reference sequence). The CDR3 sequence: CASSESAGGGGTDTQYF. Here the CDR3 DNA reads TGCGCCAGCAGTGAGAGCGCCGGCGGGGGGGGCACAGATACGCAGTATTTT.

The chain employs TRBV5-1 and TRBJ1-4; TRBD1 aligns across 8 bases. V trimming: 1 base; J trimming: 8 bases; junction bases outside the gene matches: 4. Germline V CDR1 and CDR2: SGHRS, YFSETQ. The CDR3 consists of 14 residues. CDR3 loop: CASSLRTGWEKLFF. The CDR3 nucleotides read TGCGCCAGCAGCTTGCGGACAGGGTGGGAAAAACTGTTTTTT.

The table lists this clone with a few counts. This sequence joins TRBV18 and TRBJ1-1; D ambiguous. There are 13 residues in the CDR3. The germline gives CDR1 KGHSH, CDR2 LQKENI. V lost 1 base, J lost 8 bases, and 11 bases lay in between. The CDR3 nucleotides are TGTGCCAGCTCACCACGAGGAGGGATAGAAGCTTTCTTT. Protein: CASSPRGGIEAFF.

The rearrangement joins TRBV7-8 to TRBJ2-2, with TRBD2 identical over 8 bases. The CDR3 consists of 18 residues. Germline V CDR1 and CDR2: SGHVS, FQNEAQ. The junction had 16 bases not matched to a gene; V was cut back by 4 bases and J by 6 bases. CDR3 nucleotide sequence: TGTGCCAGCAGCTACAAGGAGCAGGGACTAGTCGGGGCCGGGGAGCTGTTTTTT. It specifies CASSYKEQGLVGAGELFF.

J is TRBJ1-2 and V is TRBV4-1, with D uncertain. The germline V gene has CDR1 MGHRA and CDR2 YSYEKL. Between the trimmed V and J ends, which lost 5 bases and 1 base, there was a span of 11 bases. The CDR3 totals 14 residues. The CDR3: CASSFPGNNYGYTF. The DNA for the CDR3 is TGCGCCAGCAGCTTCCCCGGTAATAACTATGGCTACACCTTC.

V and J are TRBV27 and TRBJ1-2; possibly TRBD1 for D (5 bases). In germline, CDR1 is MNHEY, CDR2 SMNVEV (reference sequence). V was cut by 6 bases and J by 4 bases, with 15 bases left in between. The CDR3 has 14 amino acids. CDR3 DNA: TGTGCCAGCAGCACGCAAGGGGAGGTCTATGGCTACACCTTC. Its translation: CASSTQGEVYGYTF.

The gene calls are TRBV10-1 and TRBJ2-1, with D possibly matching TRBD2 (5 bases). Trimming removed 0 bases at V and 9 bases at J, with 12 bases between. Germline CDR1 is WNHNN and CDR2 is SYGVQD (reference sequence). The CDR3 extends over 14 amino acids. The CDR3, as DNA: TGCGCCAGCAGTGAGTCGATTGAGGGCCTTGAGCAGTTCTTC. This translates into CASSESIEGLEQFF.

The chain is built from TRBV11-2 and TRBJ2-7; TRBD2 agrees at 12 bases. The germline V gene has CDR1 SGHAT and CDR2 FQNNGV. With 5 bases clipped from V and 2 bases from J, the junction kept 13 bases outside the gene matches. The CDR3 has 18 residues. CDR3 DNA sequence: TGTGCCAGCAGCCTGGGGGAACTAGCGGGGGGCATCGCCTACGAGCAGTACTTC. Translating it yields CASSLGELAGGIAYEQYF.

CDR3 coding DNA: TGTGCCAGCAGTGCCGCTTTCGGTAGCAATCAGCCCCAGCATTTT. Amino acids: CASSAAFGSNQPQHF. The V gene is TRBV6-5, the J gene TRBJ1-5, with no clear D. V dropped 5 bases and J dropped 0 bases, with 11 bases sitting between them. Per germline, CDR1 MNHEY and CDR2 SVGAGI. The CDR3 runs 15 residues.

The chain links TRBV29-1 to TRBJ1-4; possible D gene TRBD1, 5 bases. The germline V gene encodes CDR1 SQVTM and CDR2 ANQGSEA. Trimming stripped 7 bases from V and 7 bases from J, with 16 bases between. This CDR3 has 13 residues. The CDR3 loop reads CSAGGGLGEKLFF. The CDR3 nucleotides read TGCAGCGCCGGGGGGGGATTGGGTGAAAAACTGTTTTTT.

CDR3 sequence reads: CASSIGGLAGVNEQFF. DNA of the CDR3: TGTGCCAGTAGTATAGGGGGACTAGCGGGGGTCAATGAGCAGTTCTTC. The chain joins TRBV19 to TRBJ2-1; 14 bases match TRBD2. Trimming at V came to 1 base and at J to 6 bases, leaving 2 bases not matched to a gene. This CDR3 spans 16 amino acids. Germline V gives CDR1 LNHDA, CDR2 SQIVND (reference sequence).

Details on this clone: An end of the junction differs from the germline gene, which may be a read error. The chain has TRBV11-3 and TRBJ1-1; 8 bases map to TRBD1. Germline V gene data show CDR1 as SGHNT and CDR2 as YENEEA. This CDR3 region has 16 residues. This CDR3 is CASSLDGRTGSTEVFF. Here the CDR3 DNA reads TGTGCCAGCAGCTTAGACGGGAGGACAGGGAGCACTGAAGTTTTCTTT.

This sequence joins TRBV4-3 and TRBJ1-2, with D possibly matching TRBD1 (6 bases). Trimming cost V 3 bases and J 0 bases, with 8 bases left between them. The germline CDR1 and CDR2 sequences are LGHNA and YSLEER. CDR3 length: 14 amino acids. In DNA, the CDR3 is TGCGCCAGCAGCCAGGGGGCGTCTAACTATGGCTACACCTTC. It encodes CASSQGASNYGYTF.

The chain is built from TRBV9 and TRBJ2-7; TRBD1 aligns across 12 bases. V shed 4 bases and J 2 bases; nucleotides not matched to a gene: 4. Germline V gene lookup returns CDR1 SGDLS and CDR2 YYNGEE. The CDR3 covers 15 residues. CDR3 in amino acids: CASSSGQGATYEQYF. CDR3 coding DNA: TGTGCCAGCAGCTCGGGACAGGGGGCCACCTACGAGCAGTACTTC.

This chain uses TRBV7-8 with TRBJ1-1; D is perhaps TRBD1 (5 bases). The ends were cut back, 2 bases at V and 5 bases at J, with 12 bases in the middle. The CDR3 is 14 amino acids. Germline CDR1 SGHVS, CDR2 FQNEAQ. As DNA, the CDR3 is TGTGCCAGCAGCTTACTCACAGGTCAGACTGAAGCTTTCTTT. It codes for CASSLLTGQTEAFF.

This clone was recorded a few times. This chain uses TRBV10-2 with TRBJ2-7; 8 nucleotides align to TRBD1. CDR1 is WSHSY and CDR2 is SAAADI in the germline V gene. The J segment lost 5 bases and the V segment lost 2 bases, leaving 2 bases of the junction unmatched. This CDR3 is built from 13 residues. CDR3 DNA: TGCGCCAGCAGTGAGCCGACAGGGGACGAGCAGTACTTC. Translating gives CASSEPTGDEQYF.

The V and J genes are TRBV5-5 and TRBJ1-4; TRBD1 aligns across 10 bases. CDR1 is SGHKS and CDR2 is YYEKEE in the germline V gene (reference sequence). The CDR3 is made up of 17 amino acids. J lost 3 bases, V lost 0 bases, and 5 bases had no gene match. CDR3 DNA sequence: TGTGCCAGCAGCTTGGCCCCGGGACAGGGGTCTAATGAAAAACTGTTTTTT. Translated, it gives CASSLAPGQGSNEKLFF.

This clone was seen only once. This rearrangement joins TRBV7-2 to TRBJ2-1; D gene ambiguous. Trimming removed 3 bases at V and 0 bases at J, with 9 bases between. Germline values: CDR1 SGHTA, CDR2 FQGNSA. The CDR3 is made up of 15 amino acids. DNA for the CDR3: TGTGCCAGCAGCTTTCTAGGAAGCTCCTACAATGAGCAGTTCTTC. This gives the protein CASSFLGSSYNEQFF.